This T cell receptor (beta chain) was retrieved from a study of blood T cell repertoires in COVID-19. Study-wide background: PBMCs, B-cell-depleted T cells, or T cells provided the cDNA or gDNA that made up the material.

Seattle participants joined during active infection and were tracked over time. CDR1 SEHNR and CDR2 FQNEAQ come from the germline V gene (reference sequence). Trimming removed 1 base from V and 8 bases from J, with 5 bases in between. The CDR3 sequence is 12 residues long. Sequencing was performed with immunoSEQ multiplex PCR; in TCRdb, only in-frame clones are kept and a portion is missing. The sample has about 200,000 clones; roughly 90% are singletons. The rearrangement joins TRBV7-9 to TRBJ2-2; D call uncertain. Sequencing used peripheral blood. The origin of this receptor is a man aged 50 or older with COVID-19, enrolled during active disease. CDR3 protein: CASSLVLGELFF. The CDR3 region has the DNA TGTGCCAGCAGCTTAGTTCTGGGGGAGCTGTTTTTT.